The next 30 T cell receptor beta chains were all read from a single sample in a study of T cell responses to AZD1222 COVID-19 vaccine. Sequencing used immunoSEQ multiplex PCR; TCRdb keeps in-frame clones, though not all of them. The table has around 150,000 clones, roughly 92% seen once. The sample here was peripheral blood, taken on day 0 of AZD1222 vaccination. These receptors all come from an adult in good health.

V usage is TRBV20-1 and J usage is TRBJ1-1; 8 bases line up with TRBD1. The germline gives CDR1 DFQATT, CDR2 SNEGSKA (reference sequence). The CDR3 has 14 amino acids. The junction had 16 bases not matched to a gene; V was cut back by 6 bases and J by 10 bases. CDR3 DNA: TGCAGTGCGAGTATACAGGGGGAGGTACAAGGAGCTTTCTTT. This sequence encodes CSASIQGEVQGAFF.

The CDR3 protein is CASSLIGPALNTGELFF. The CDR3 region has the DNA TGTGCCAGCAGCTTAATAGGTCCGGCCCTGAACACCGGGGAGCTGTTTTTT. The chain employs TRBV7-3 and TRBJ2-2, with D unresolved. Germline CDR1 reads SGHTA; CDR2 reads FQGTGA. V lost 1 base, J lost 1 base, and 13 bases lay in between. This CDR3 spans 17 amino acids.

The V and J genes are TRBV5-6 and TRBJ1-4; unclear D gene. Trimming stripped 0 bases from V and 4 bases from J, with 4 bases between. This CDR3 is 13 amino acids long. Germline-derived CDR1 and CDR2 are SGHDT and YYEEEE. CDR3 coding DNA: TGTGCCAGCAGCTTGGTCGGTAATGAAAAACTGTTTTTT. Translated, it gives CASSLVGNEKLFF.

This clone was seen once. The chain couples TRBV6-1 to TRBJ1-4; 9 bases fit TRBD1. V was clipped by 1 base and J by 11 bases; unmatched bases: 8. The CDR3 spans 15 residues. The germline CDR1 and CDR2 sequences are MNHNS and SASEGT. The CDR3 sequence: CASSEGGTGNDKLFF. As DNA, the CDR3 is TGTGCCAGCAGTGAAGGGGGGACAGGGAACGATAAACTGTTTTTT.

The chain carries TRBV4-1 and TRBJ2-5, with D uncertain. This CDR3 is 14 amino acids long. V was cut by 1 base and J by 5 bases, with 11 bases left in between. In germline, CDR1 is MGHRA, CDR2 YSYEKL. The CDR3 loop is CASSQGRGGETQYF. The CDR3 DNA sequence: TGCGCCAGCAGCCAAGGACGCGGTGGGGAGACCCAGTACTTC.

The V and J genes are TRBV27 and TRBJ2-5; D gene ambiguous. CDR3 length: 13 amino acids. CDR1 MNHEY and CDR2 SMNVEV come from the germline V gene (reference sequence). V was clipped by 2 bases and J by 5 bases, with 9 bases between them. The chain's CDR3 is CASSLNRRETQYF. CDR3 coding DNA: TGTGCCAGCAGTTTAAATCGTAGGGAGACCCAGTACTTC.

This clone was observed a handful of times. The chain employs TRBV6-1 and TRBJ2-7; no reliable D call. The V end was cut by 2 bases, the J end by 2 bases, with 10 bases between. Germline V gives CDR1 MNHNS, CDR2 SASEGT. The CDR3 sequence is 14 residues long. The CDR3 DNA reads TGTGCCAGCAGTGAAATAAGGTCCGCCTACGAGCAGTACGTC. Translated, it gives CASSEIRSAYEQYV.

The rearrangement joins TRBV12-3 or TRBV12-4 to TRBJ2-5; D gene unclear. The CDR3 length is 12 residues. V gave up 7 bases and J gave up 5 bases, with 11 bases separating them. The CDR3 DNA follows: TGTGCCAGCACCCCAAATAGGGAGACCCAGTACTTC. It yields the protein CASTPNRETQYF.

The genes are TRBV7-3 and TRBJ2-1; D perhaps matches TRBD2 (6 bases). V was pared by 8 bases and J by 15 bases, with 14 bases between. CDR1 is SGHTA and CDR2 is FQGTGA in the germline V gene. This CDR3 is built from 10 residues. CDR3 amino acids: CASVGGLRFF. Here the CDR3 DNA reads TGTGCCAGCGTGGGAGGTTTGAGGTTCTTC.

The rearrangement joins TRBV5-5 to TRBJ1-6; no definite D call. The CDR3 is 15 residues long. Between the trimmed V and J ends, which lost 3 bases and 9 bases, there was a span of 16 bases. CDR1 and CDR2 from the germline V gene are SGHKS and YYEKEE (reference sequence). As DNA, the CDR3 is TGTGCCAGCAGCTCGTCCGGTGACCGGGGTTCACCCCTCCACTTT. The encoded protein is CASSSSGDRGSPLHF.

This chain uses TRBV28 with TRBJ1-2; tentatively, D is TRBD1 (5 bases). The CDR3 sequence is 14 residues long. The V gene lost 5 bases and the J gene lost 3 bases, with 13 bases spanning the gap. Germline V gene sequence: CDR1 MDHEN, CDR2 SYDVKM. The CDR3 DNA reads TGTGCCAGCAGTCGAGGGAGGGGTTACTATGGCTACACCTTC. It encodes CASSRGRGYYGYTF.

This chain connects TRBV12-5 to TRBJ1-5; D unresolved. Germline V lookup: CDR1 LGHNT, CDR2 FRNRAP. The CDR3 runs to 12 residues. V was shortened by 1 base and J by 5 bases, with 3 bases between the two germline ends. CDR3 amino acids: CASGLDHQPQHF. For the CDR3, the DNA is TGTGCTAGTGGTTTGGACCATCAGCCCCAGCATTTT.

The chain employs TRBV7-2 and TRBJ1-6; D gene uncertain. CDR1 is SGHTA and CDR2 is FQGNSA in the germline V gene. CDR3 length equals 16 residues. The V end was cut by 6 bases, the J end by 9 bases, with 21 bases between. The CDR3 bases are TGTGCCAGCAGACAGCCTGACACCAGTCGGGGTTCACCCCTCCACTTT. It encodes CASRQPDTSRGSPLHF.

The chain carries TRBV7-7 and TRBJ1-1; D might be TRBD1 (5 bases). CDR3 length: 13 amino acids. V shed 3 bases and J shed 5 bases, with 10 bases lying between them. Germline V gene lookup returns CDR1 SSHAT and CDR2 FNYEAQ (reference sequence). CDR3 DNA sequence: TGTGCCAGCAGCTTTTCAGGGCTGACTGAAGCTTTCTTT. This encodes CASSFSGLTEAFF. Looking up the rest from reference TRBV7-7 and TRBJ1-1 gives the full variable domain: GAGVSQSPRYKVTKRGQDVTLRCDPISSHATLYWYQQALGQGPEFLTYFNYEAQPDKSGLPSDRFSAERPEGSISTLTIQRTEQRDSAMYRCASSFSGLTEAFFGQGTRLTVV.

A single count supports this clone. The chain couples TRBV9 to TRBJ2-1; possible D gene TRBD2, 5 bases. V dropped 7 bases and J dropped 0 bases, with 11 bases sitting between them. CDR1 is SGDLS and CDR2 is YYNGEE in the germline V gene. This CDR3 contains 14 residues. CDR3 DNA sequence: TGTGCCAGCCAAGCGGATCTCTCCTACAATGAGCAGTTCTTC. It translates to CASQADLSYNEQFF.

The chain uses TRBV5-1 and TRBJ2-2, with a weak D call TRBD2 (6 bases). Deletions cut 6 bases from V and 7 bases from J, with 22 bases between. In germline, CDR1 is SGHRS, CDR2 YFSETQ. CDR3 size: 16 residues. This chain's CDR3 is CASKGGGGVSGGELFF. Written as DNA, the CDR3 is TGCGCCAGCAAGGGAGGAGGCGGGGTGTCAGGCGGGGAGCTGTTTTTT.

J is TRBJ2-2 and V is TRBV5-1, with D tentatively TRBD1 or TRBD2 (5 bases each). V shed 4 bases and J shed 4 bases, with 17 bases lying between them. The length of the CDR3 is 16 residues. CDR1 and CDR2 from the germline V gene are SGHRS and YFSETQ. As DNA, the CDR3 is TGCGCCAGCAGCCTACCGTTGGGGGACGGCACCGGGGAGCTGTTTTTT. Translating it yields CASSLPLGDGTGELFF.

V usage is TRBV12-5 and J usage is TRBJ1-5; D not certain. Germline V gene lookup returns CDR1 LGHNT and CDR2 FRNRAP. The germline V and J ends were trimmed by 7 bases and 3 bases, with 16 bases remaining between them. The CDR3 has 15 amino acids. Here the CDR3 reads CASALGQPFNQPQHF. CDR3 bases: TGTGCTAGTGCATTAGGTCAGCCCTTCAATCAGCCCCAGCATTTT.

The genes are TRBV28 and TRBJ1-1; D not certain. V dropped 6 bases and J dropped 5 bases, with 16 bases sitting between them. CDR1 is MDHEN and CDR2 is SYDVKM in the germline V gene. The CDR3 consists of 14 residues. The DNA of the CDR3 is TGTGCCAGCAGCCGACTCGTGCGGGAGACTGAAGCTTTCTTT. It translates to CASSRLVRETEAFF.

This chain uses TRBV2 with TRBJ2-5; possibly TRBD1 or TRBD2 for D (6 bases each). CDR3 length: 15 residues. V gave up 6 bases and J gave up 5 bases, with 19 bases separating them. Germline V gene lookup returns CDR1 SNHLY and CDR2 FYNNEI. The CDR3 sequence is CASRGWRGTGETQYF. The CDR3 DNA sequence: TGTGCCAGCAGGGGGTGGAGGGGAACAGGGGAGACCCAGTACTTC.

This chain connects TRBV19 to TRBJ1-5, with 8 nucleotides matching TRBD1. The V gene's germline CDR1 is LNHDA and CDR2 SQIVND (reference sequence). This CDR3 is 15 amino acids long. Trimming removed 5 bases from V and 7 bases from J; junction bases left unmatched: 10. The CDR3 coding sequence is TGTGCCAGTAGTGAGCGACAGGGGAAAAGGCAGCCCCAGCATTTT. Residues: CASSERQGKRQPQHF.

The chain combines TRBV4-2 with TRBJ2-7, with 9 positions matching TRBD2. This CDR3 is 17 amino acids long. Germline trimming cut 4 bases from V and 5 bases from J; bases unmatched to any gene: 15. The germline V gene has CDR1 LGHNA and CDR2 YNFKEQ. CDR3 DNA sequence: TGTGCCAGCAGCCCAGCTAGCGGGATGGCCTTCTACCACGAGCAGTACGTC. Its protein product is CASSPASGMAFYHEQYV.

V usage is TRBV30 and J usage is TRBJ1-2; the D is unclear. The V end was cut by 4 bases, the J end by 8 bases, with 17 bases between. Per the germline V gene, CDR1 is GTSNPN and CDR2 is SVGIG (reference sequence). The CDR3 consists of 13 residues. The CDR3 region is CAWTRVGPVGYTF. CDR3 nucleotide sequence: TGTGCCTGGACCCGCGTAGGGCCAGTAGGCTACACCTTC. The full variable domain, completed using reference TRBV30 and TRBJ1-2, is SQTIHQWPATLVQPVGSPLSLECTVEGTSNPNLYWYRQAAGRGLQLLFYSVGIGQISSEVPQNLSASRPQDRQFILSSKKLLLSDSGFYLCAWTRVGPVGYTFGSGTRLTVV.

This CDR3 is CASSLAGGRNSPLHF. The CDR3 DNA sequence: TGCGCCAGCAGCTTGGCCGGGGGCAGGAATTCACCCCTCCACTTT. This chain joins TRBV5-1 and TRBJ1-6; maybe TRBD1 (6 bases). Germline CDR1 and CDR2: SGHRS and YFSETQ. Trimming pared 0 bases from V and 7 bases from J, leaving 11 bases between. The CDR3 consists of 15 residues.

This chain joins TRBV5-1 and TRBJ1-4; D is uncertain. The CDR3 covers 14 residues. CDR1 is SGHRS, CDR2 YFSETQ, per germline. The V end lost 6 bases, the J end lost 7 bases, and 16 bases lay between the germline ends. The CDR3 sequence: CASTSTTTGEKLFF. The CDR3 nucleotides read TGCGCCAGCACCTCGACAACCACGGGTGAAAAACTGTTTTTT.

The J gene is TRBJ2-7, the V gene TRBV28; 10 nucleotides line up with TRBD1. V trimming: 4 bases; J trimming: 6 bases; junction bases outside the gene matches: 3. Germline CDR1 MDHEN, CDR2 SYDVKM. The CDR3 totals 13 residues. The DNA for the CDR3 is TGTGCCAGCAGTTCCGGGACAGGGGCCGAGCAGTACGTC. Amino acids: CASSSGTGAEQYV.

This chain joins TRBV5-4 and TRBJ1-5; 8 bases fit TRBD1. Germline CDR1 and CDR2: SGHNT and YYREEE (reference sequence). The CDR3 consists of 17 residues. Trimming at V came to 2 bases and at J to 2 bases, leaving 9 bases not matched to a gene. CDR3 DNA sequence: TGTGCCAGCAGCTTCCAGGGGGCGGGATGGGGCAATCAGCCCCAGCATTTT. This sequence encodes CASSFQGAGWGNQPQHF.

CDR3 nucleotides: TGTGCCAGCAGTTACTCGGGACATCGATCTGAGACCCAGTACTTC. Translated: CASSYSGHRSETQYF. The chain employs TRBV6-5 and TRBJ2-5, with TRBD1 as a possible D gene (6 bases). Trimming shortened V by 0 bases and J by 5 bases, and 13 bases separated the two germline ends. The CDR3 runs 15 residues. Germline CDR1 is MNHEY and CDR2 is SVGAGI.

This clone is a singleton in its sample. This rearrangement joins TRBV11-3 to TRBJ2-2; the D gene is possibly TRBD2 (5 bases). CDR1 and CDR2 from the germline V gene are SGHNT and YENEEA. The V and J ends lost 5 bases and 5 bases respectively, with 12 bases between them. This CDR3 contains 14 residues. CDR3 in DNA: TGTGCCAGCAGCCCCCCCCGAGGGACCGGGGAGCTGTTTTTT. It specifies CASSPPRGTGELFF.

The chain uses TRBV6-2 or TRBV6-3 and TRBJ1-4; the match to TRBD1 covers 7 bases. V was pared by 5 bases and J by 6 bases, with 6 bases of the junction left unmatched. The CDR3 covers 14 residues. Per germline, CDR1 MNHEY and CDR2 SVGEGT. CDR3 loop: CASSPRGYYEKLFF. CDR3 nucleotides: TGTGCCAGCAGTCCCAGGGGGTACTATGAAAAACTGTTTTTT.